Presented here are 2 T cell receptor beta chains from one specimen sequenced in a study of T cell responses to AZD1222 COVID-19 vaccine. Clones were sequenced by immunoSEQ multiplex PCR, and TCRdb holds only the in-frame ones, with some missing. In the table there are 150,000 to 200,000 clones, about 90% of which are singletons. This material consisted of peripheral blood, taken 28 days after the second AZD1222 dose. Every receptor here comes from an adult who received the AZD1222 COVID-19 vaccine.

The rearrangement uses TRBV6-5 and TRBJ1-5, with D uncertain. This CDR3 spans 14 amino acids. CDR1 MNHEY and CDR2 SVGAGI come from the germline V gene. Trimming took 6 bases from V and 3 from J, leaving 12 bases between them. CDR3 region: CASSLDRLNQPQHF. CDR3 bases: TGTGCCAGCAGCTTGGACCGACTCAATCAGCCCCAGCATTTT.

The J gene is TRBJ1-3, the V gene TRBV21-1. TRBV21-1 is a recognized pseudogene. This CDR3 has 18 amino acids. CDR3 in amino acids: CASSKDTTRTSPGNTIYF. The CDR3 nucleotides are TGTGCCAGCAGCAAAGACACGACACGGACGTCCCCTGGAAACACCATATATTTT.